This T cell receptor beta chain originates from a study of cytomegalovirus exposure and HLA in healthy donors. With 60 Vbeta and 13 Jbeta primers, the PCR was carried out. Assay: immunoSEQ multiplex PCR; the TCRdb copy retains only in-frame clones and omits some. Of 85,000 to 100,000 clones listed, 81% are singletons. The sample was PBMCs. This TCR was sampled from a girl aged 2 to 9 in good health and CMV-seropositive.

CDR3 nucleotides: TGTGCCACCAGCAGAGGAGGGAGGGCGGGAGGGAGCAATCAGCCCCAGCATTTT. Encoded protein: CATSRGGRAGGSNQPQHF. The chain is built from TRBV15 and TRBJ1-5; D uncertain. CDR1 is LNHNV and CDR2 is YYDKDF in the germline V gene (reference sequence). This CDR3 is built from 18 residues. With 1 base removed from V and 1 base from J, the gap between germline ends came to 17 bases.